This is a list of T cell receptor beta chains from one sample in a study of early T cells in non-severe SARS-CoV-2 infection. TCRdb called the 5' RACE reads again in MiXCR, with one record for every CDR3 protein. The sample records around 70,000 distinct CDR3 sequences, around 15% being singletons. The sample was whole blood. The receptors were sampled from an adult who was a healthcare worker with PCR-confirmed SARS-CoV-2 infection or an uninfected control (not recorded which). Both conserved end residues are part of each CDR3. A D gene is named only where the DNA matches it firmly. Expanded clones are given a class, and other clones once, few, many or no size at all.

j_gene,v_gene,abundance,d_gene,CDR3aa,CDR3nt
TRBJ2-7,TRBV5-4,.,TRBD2,CASSRTSGSTNEQYF,TGTGCCAGCAGCAGAACTAGCGGGAGTACAAACGAGCAGTACTTC
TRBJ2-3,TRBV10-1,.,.,CASSGEVTDTQYF,TGCGCCAGCAGTGGGGAGGTGACAGATACGCAGTATTTT
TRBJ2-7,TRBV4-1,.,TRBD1,CASSPLTGAFYEQYF,TGCGCCAGCAGCCCCCTGACAGGGGCATTCTACGAGCAGTACTTC
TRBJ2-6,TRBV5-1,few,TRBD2,CASSLDGTMSSGANVLTF,TGCGCCAGCAGCTTGGATGGGACTATGAGCTCTGGGGCCAACGTCCTGACTTTC
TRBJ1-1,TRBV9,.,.,CASSVGPGFEAEAFF,TGTGCCAGCAGCGTAGGCCCCGGCTTTGAGGCTGAAGCTTTCTTT
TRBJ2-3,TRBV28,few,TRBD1,CASSPRQGSTDTQYF,TGTGCCAGCAGTCCCCGACAGGGGAGCACAGATACGCAGTATTTT
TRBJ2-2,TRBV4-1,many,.,CASSLQGSTGELFF,TGCGCCAGCAGCCTTCAGGGAAGCACCGGGGAGCTGTTTTTT
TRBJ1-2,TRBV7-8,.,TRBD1,CASSSGQGGGYTF,TGTGCCAGCAGCTCTGGACAGGGAGGCGGCTACACCTTC
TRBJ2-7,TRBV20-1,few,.,CSASRSAISYEQYF,TGCAGTGCTAGCAGATCAGCCATCTCCTACGAGCAGTACTTC
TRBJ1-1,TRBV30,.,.,CAWSPKGSPEAFF,TGTGCCTGGAGTCCCAAAGGTTCTCCTGAAGCTTTCTTT
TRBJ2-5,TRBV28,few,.,CASSTPARETQYF,TGTGCCAGCAGCACACCAGCCAGAGAGACCCAGTACTTC
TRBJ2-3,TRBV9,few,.,CASSVVGNTDTQYF,TGTGCCAGCAGCGTAGTGGGGAACACAGATACGCAGTATTTT
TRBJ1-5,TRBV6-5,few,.,CASRRGEGQPQHF,TGTGCCAGCAGAAGAGGAGAGGGCCAGCCCCAGCATTTT
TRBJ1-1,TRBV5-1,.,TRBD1,CASSGGDRRTEAFF,TGCGCCAGCAGCGGCGGGGACAGACGAACTGAAGCTTTCTTT
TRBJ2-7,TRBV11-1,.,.,CASSLPGTDESYF,TGTGCCAGCAGCTTGCCGGGTACGGACGAGTCGTACTTC
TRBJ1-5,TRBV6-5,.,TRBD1,CASSPREGAEGNQPQHF,TGTGCCAGCAGTCCACGGGAGGGGGCAGAGGGCAATCAGCCCCAGCATTTT
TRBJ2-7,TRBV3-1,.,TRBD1,CASSQLSGQGNEQYF,TGTGCCAGCAGCCAACTATCGGGACAGGGGAACGAGCAGTACTTC
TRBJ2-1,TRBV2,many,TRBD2,CASRAGLYNEQFF,TGTGCCAGCAGAGCGGGACTTTACAATGAGCAGTTCTTC
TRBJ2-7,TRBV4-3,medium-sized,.,CASSSGHEQYF,TGCGCCAGCAGCTCAGGCCACGAGCAGTACTTC
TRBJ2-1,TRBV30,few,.,CAWSVQRLDNEQFF,TGTGCCTGGAGTGTCCAGAGGCTCGACAATGAGCAGTTCTTC
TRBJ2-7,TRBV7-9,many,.,CASSGGVYYEQYF,TGTGCCAGCAGCGGAGGGGTTTACTACGAGCAGTACTTC
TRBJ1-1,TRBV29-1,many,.,CSVSFRRNTEAFF,TGCAGCGTTAGCTTCAGGCGGAACACTGAAGCTTTCTTT
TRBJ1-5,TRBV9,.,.,CASCVEGNSNQPQHF,TGTGCCAGCTGCGTAGAGGGGAATAGCAATCAGCCCCAGCATTTT
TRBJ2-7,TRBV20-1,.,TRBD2,CSARTRTSGATYEQYF,TGCAGTGCTAGAACCCGGACTAGCGGCGCCACCTACGAGCAGTACTTC
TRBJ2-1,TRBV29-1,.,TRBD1,CSATGGSYNEQFF,TGCAGCGCAACAGGGGGCTCCTACAATGAGCAGTTCTTC
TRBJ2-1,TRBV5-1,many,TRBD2,CASSLTGGSSGSSYNEQFF,TGCGCCAGCAGCTTGACGGGGGGCTCTAGCGGGAGCTCCTACAATGAGCAGTTCTTC
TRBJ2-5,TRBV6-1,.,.,CASSEDPGRETQYF,TGTGCCAGCAGTGAAGACCCGGGAAGGGAGACCCAGTACTTC
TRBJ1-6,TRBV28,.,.,CASSPTSPVPLHF,TGTGCCAGCAGTCCGACCTCCCCTGTACCCCTCCACTTT
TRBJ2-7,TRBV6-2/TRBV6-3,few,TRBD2,CASSSRREFDSREQYF,TGTGCCAGCAGTTCCCGGCGGGAGTTTGATTCACGCGAGCAGTACTTC
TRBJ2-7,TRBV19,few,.,CASSMTPGTVTYEQYF,TGTGCCAGTAGTATGACCCCCGGGACCGTCACCTACGAGCAGTACTTC
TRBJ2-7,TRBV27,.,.,CASSPSIRKSEQYF,TGTGCCAGCAGTCCCTCGATCCGGAAGAGCGAGCAGTACTTC
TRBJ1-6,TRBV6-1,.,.,CASREGSSYNSPLHF,TGTGCCAGCAGGGAGGGGAGCTCCTATAATTCACCCCTCCACTTT
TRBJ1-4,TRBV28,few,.,CASSPTGATNEKLFF,TGTGCCAGCAGCCCCACGGGGGCAACTAATGAAAAACTGTTTTTT
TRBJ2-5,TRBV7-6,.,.,CASSFGPTGETQYF,TGTGCCAGCAGCTTTGGGCCCACTGGAGAGACCCAGTACTTC
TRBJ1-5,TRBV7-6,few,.,CASSPGGISQPQHF,TGTGCCAGCAGCCCAGGTGGAATAAGTCAGCCCCAGCATTTT
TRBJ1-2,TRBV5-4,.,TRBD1,CASSLGGQGRSDGYTF,TGTGCCAGCAGCTTGGGGGGACAGGGTCGTTCGGATGGCTACACCTTC
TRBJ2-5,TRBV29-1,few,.,CSVEKEDPGQRYQETQYF,TGCAGCGTTGAAAAAGAGGATCCGGGACAAAGGTACCAAGAGACCCAGTACTTC
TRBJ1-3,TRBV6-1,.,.,CASRPPGPSGNTIYF,TGTGCCAGCAGACCCCCGGGACCCTCTGGAAACACCATATATTTT
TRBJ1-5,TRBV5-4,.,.,CASSLAGSGNQPQHF,TGTGCCAGCAGCTTGGCCGGGTCGGGCAATCAGCCCCAGCATTTT
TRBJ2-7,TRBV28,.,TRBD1,CASRPLRDRPYEQYF,TGTGCCAGCAGACCGCTCCGGGACAGGCCCTACGAGCAGTACTTC
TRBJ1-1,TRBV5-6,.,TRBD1,CASSSTGKGTEAFF,TGTGCCAGCAGCTCGACAGGGAAAGGCACTGAAGCTTTCTTT
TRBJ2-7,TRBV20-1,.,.,CSAQGQTAYEQYF,TGCAGTGCTCAAGGCCAGACGGCCTACGAGCAGTACTTC
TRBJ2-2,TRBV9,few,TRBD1,CASSSNIPGQATFYGTGELFF,TGTGCCAGCAGCTCCAACATCCCGGGACAGGCAACCTTTTATGGCACCGGGGAGCTGTTTTTT
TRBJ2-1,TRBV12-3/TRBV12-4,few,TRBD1,CASSLEGTGWDEQFF,TGTGCCAGCAGTTTAGAGGGGACAGGGTGGGATGAGCAGTTCTTC
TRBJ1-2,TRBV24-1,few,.,CATSDRTLGYGYTF,TGTGCCACCAGTGATCGTACGTTAGGCTATGGCTACACCTTC
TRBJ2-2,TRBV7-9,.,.,CASSSTDGTGELFF,TGTGCCAGCAGCTCCACCGACGGCACCGGGGAGCTGTTTTTT
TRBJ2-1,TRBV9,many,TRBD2,CASSAPGLAINEQFF,TGTGCCAGCAGCGCCCCGGGACTAGCCATCAATGAGCAGTTCTTC
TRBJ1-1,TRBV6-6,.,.,CASRGAGLNTEAFF,TGTGCCAGCAGGGGGGCAGGCCTGAACACTGAAGCTTTCTTT
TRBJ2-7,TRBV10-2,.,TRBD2,CASSEGLAGSEQYF,TGCGCCAGCAGTGAGGGACTAGCGGGAAGTGAGCAGTACTTC
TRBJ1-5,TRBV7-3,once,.,CASSPAKGRIEIQPQHF,TGTGCCAGCAGCCCAGCTAAGGGGCGCATCGAAATTCAGCCCCAGCATTTT
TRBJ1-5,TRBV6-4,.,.,CASSPRDVTLTSNQPQHF,TGTGCCAGCAGTCCCCGGGACGTAACCTTAACCTCCAATCAGCCCCAGCATTTT
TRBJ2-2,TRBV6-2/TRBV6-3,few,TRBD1,CASSWGQWYTGELFF,TGTGCCAGCAGCTGGGGACAGTGGTACACCGGGGAGCTGTTTTTT
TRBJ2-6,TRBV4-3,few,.,CASASGISGANVLTF,TGCGCCAGCGCCTCTGGGATCTCTGGGGCCAACGTCCTGACTTTC
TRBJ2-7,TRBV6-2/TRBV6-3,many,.,CASSYYSSYEQYF,TGTGCCAGCAGTTACTACAGCTCCTACGAGCAGTACTTC
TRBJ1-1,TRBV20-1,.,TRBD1,CSAREGQRTEAFF,TGCAGTGCTAGGGAGGGACAGAGGACTGAAGCTTTCTTT
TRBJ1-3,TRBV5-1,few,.,CASSPGGENTIYF,TGCGCCAGCAGCCCGGGGGGCGAAAACACCATATATTTT
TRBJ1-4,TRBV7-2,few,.,CASSLTERNEKLFF,TGTGCCAGCAGCTTAACAGAGAGGAATGAAAAACTGTTTTTT